This T cell receptor (beta chain) was captured by sequencing in a study of blood T cells in healthy people across ages. This clonotype was seen a handful of times. Antigen specificity is unknown. Between the trimmed V and J ends, which lost 4 bases and 5 bases, there was a span of 14 bases. This CDR3 is built from 14 residues. Germline values: CDR1 SGHAT, CDR2 FQNNGV. For the second PCR, which ran for roughly 6 to 11 cycles, a sample-barcoded 5' primer and a J-beta primer mix were used. TCRdb analysed the 5' RACE reads with MiXCR anew, one entry per CDR3 protein. The sample gives some 560,000 distinct CDR3 sequences, about 27% of which show up once; 3.6% is in the top ten. Study-level results: When one million T cells were used, diversity estimates were thought to be underestimates.

These data were likewise used in another study, on T cells of mothers and their children.

Sequencing used blood. This chain joins TRBV11-2 and TRBJ2-5; D unclear. The clonotype comes from a boy younger than 10 in good health. CDR3 in DNA: TGTGCCAGCAGCTCCTACACTACCCGGGAGACCCAGTACTTC. Translation gives CASSSYTTRETQYF. Looking up the rest from reference TRBV11-2 and TRBJ2-5 gives the full variable domain: EAGVAQSPRYKIIEKRQSVAFWCNPISGHATLYWYQQILGQGPKLLIQFQNNGVVDDSQLPKDRFSAERLKGVDSTLKIQPAKLEDSAVYLCASSSYTTRETQYFGPGTRLLVL.